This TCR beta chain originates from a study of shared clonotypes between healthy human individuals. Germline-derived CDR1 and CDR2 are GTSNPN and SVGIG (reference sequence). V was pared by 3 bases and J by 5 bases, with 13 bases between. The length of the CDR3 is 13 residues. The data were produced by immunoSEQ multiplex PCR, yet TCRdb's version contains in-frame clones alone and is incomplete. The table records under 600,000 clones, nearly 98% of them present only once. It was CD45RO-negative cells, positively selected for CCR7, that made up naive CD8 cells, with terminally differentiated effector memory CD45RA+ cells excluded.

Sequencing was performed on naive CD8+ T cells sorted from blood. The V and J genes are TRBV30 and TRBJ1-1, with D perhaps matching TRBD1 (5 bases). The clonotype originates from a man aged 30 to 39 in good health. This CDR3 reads CAWRRQGVTEAFF. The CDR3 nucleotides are TGTGCCTGGAGACGTCAGGGTGTGACTGAAGCTTTCTTT.